Listed here are 13 T cell receptor beta chains from one sample, sequenced in a study of metastatic and nonmetastatic thyroid tumors. Ahead of thyroid surgery, no patient had received treatment of any kind. TCRdb ran MiXCR on the PCR reads. The data show 32,000 or so clones, with 15% to 20% seen just once and 8% held by the top ten. The sample comprised blood. The receptor source for this set is a female donor with papillary thyroid cancer or a benign thyroid nodule (not recorded which). Some clones in this sample may be carry-over from other donors' samples.

This clone was counted many times. V usage is TRBV20-1 and J usage is TRBJ2-3; no reliable D call. CDR3 size: 14 residues. V dropped 4 bases and J dropped 1 base, with 12 bases sitting between them. Per the germline V gene, CDR1 is DFQATT and CDR2 is SNEGSKA (reference sequence). The CDR3 region is CSATPLDGTDTQYF. The DNA for the CDR3 is TGCAGTGCTACCCCCCTGGACGGCACAGATACGCAGTATTTT.

This clone was seen a few times. The chain has TRBV6-5 and TRBJ2-7; tentatively, D is TRBD2 (6 bases). Germline-derived CDR1 and CDR2 are MNHEY and SVGAGI. Trimming stripped 0 bases from V and 6 bases from J, with 15 bases between. The CDR3 totals 15 residues. This CDR3 is CASSYSASWRGEQYF. The DNA for the CDR3 is TGTGCCAGCAGTTACTCGGCTAGCTGGAGGGGCGAGCAGTACTTC.

This clone was counted between two and nine times. The V call is TRBV7-3, the J call TRBJ2-1; unclear D gene. V was cut by 5 bases and J by 8 bases, with 10 bases left in between. The germline gives CDR1 SGHTA, CDR2 FQGTGA. This CDR3 has 12 residues. Here the CDR3 reads CASSARADEQFF. DNA of the CDR3: TGTGCCAGCAGCGCACGGGCGGATGAGCAGTTCTTC.

This clone was found many times. J is TRBJ2-1 and V is TRBV3-1; 7 nucleotides agree with TRBD2. Trimming removed 1 base from V and 3 bases from J; junction bases left unmatched: 6. CDR1 is LGHDT and CDR2 is YNNKEL in the germline V gene (reference sequence). The CDR3 extends over 16 amino acids. The CDR3 loop reads CASSQGASGVYNEQFF. CDR3 nucleotide sequence: TGTGCCAGCAGCCAAGGGGCTAGCGGAGTCTACAATGAGCAGTTCTTC.

The chain is built from TRBV18 and TRBJ2-7; possibly TRBD1 or TRBD2 for D (5 bases each). V lost 6 bases and J lost 3, with 12 bases in between. This CDR3 contains 13 residues. CDR1 and CDR2 from the germline V gene are KGHSH and LQKENI. The CDR3: CASSKGPNYEQYF. DNA for the CDR3: TGTGCCAGCTCTAAGGGACCGAACTACGAGCAGTACTTC.

The rearrangement uses TRBV6-1 and TRBJ2-5; tentative D call: TRBD1 (6 bases). CDR3 length: 13 amino acids. CDR1 and CDR2 (germline): MNHNS, SASEGT. Trimming took 8 bases from V and 1 from J, leaving 11 bases between them. In DNA form, the CDR3 reads TGTGCCAGCGGCGGACAGCCCCAAGAGACCCAGTACTTC. This sequence encodes CASGGQPQETQYF.

This clone was counted a single time. J is TRBJ1-2 and V is TRBV3-1, with D possibly matching TRBD1 (5 bases). The CDR3 spans 12 residues. Germline loops: CDR1 LGHDT, CDR2 YNNKEL (reference sequence). V shed 6 bases and J shed 8 bases, with 13 bases lying between them. The CDR3 region is CASSWGQGGYTF. CDR3 coding DNA: TGTGCCAGCAGTTGGGGCCAGGGCGGCTACACCTTC. The full variable domain, in which reference TRBV3-1 and TRBJ1-2 provide the parts outside the CDR3, is DTAVSQTPKYLVTQMGNDKSIKCEQNLGHDTMYWYKQDSKKFLKIMFSYNNKELIINETVPNRFSPKSPDKAHLNLHINSLELGDSAVYFCASSWGQGGYTFGSGTRLTVV.

This clone is deemed medium-sized. The genes are TRBV20-1 and TRBJ2-2; D might be TRBD2 (6 bases). The CDR3 is 16 residues long. Germline CDR1 is DFQATT and CDR2 is SNEGSKA (reference sequence). The V and J ends lost 0 bases and 1 base respectively, with 12 bases between them. This CDR3 reads CSARDVGGLNTGELFF. The DNA for the CDR3 is TGCAGTGCTAGAGATGTTGGGGGACTGAACACCGGGGAGCTGTTTTTT.

This clone was counted ten times or more. V usage is TRBV6-5 and J usage is TRBJ2-5; 7 bases are shared with TRBD1. This CDR3 comprises 13 residues. Losses at the gene ends were 2 bases for V and 5 bases for J; bases not matched to a gene: 2. Germline loops: CDR1 MNHEY, CDR2 SVGAGI. The CDR3 DNA is TGTGCCAGCAGTTACAGCAGGGGGGAGACCCAGTACTTC. It codes for CASSYSRGETQYF.

This clone has more than one count but fewer than ten. The chain recombines TRBV4-1 with TRBJ2-1, with 9 bases identical to TRBD2. CDR1 is MGHRA and CDR2 is YSYEKL in the germline V gene. The CDR3 extends over 15 amino acids. With V trimmed by 4 bases and J by 12 bases, 13 bases remained unmatched. The CDR3 sequence: CASSLERTGGRGQFF. The CDR3 DNA reads as TGCGCCAGCAGCCTAGAGCGGACTGGCGGGAGGGGGCAGTTCTTC.

This chain connects TRBV24-1 to TRBJ1-1; D is unclear. V was trimmed by 1 base and J by 3 bases, leaving 5 bases between them. Germline values: CDR1 KGHDR, CDR2 SFDVKD. The CDR3 is 13 residues long. In DNA, the CDR3 is TGTGCCACCAGTGATTTAACGTACACTGAAGCTTTCTTT. Translation gives CATSDLTYTEAFF.

V and J are TRBV5-1 and TRBJ2-7; 12 bases are shared with TRBD2. Germline loops: CDR1 SGHRS, CDR2 YFSETQ. This CDR3 contains 17 residues. V gave up 0 bases and J gave up 4 bases; unmatched junction bases: 8. CDR3 coding DNA: TGCGCCAGCAGCTTGGTAGGGCTAGCGGGAGGGCCATACGAGCAGTACTTC. This translates into CASSLVGLAGGPYEQYF.

The rearrangement uses TRBV19 and TRBJ2-2; D is perhaps TRBD2 (5 bases). The CDR3 extends over 17 amino acids. Germline CDR1 LNHDA, CDR2 SQIVND (reference sequence). Trimming took off 8 bases at V and 4 bases at J, with 23 bases between the two ends. CDR3 DNA: TGTGCCAGTGCCTCGGGTTTGCTACCGGCGGGCACCGGGGAGCTGTTTTTT. Translation gives CASASGLLPAGTGELFF.